This entry lists 22 T cell receptor beta chains sequenced from one sample in a study of CD8 T cells in Susac syndrome. Roughly 0.45 to 1 ug RNA was reverse transcribed with random hexamers. TCRdb re-called the immunoSEQ multiplex PCR reads through MiXCR, storing one row per CDR3 protein. The data show about 240,000 distinct CDR3 sequences, 90% to 96% seen once. The sequenced sample was CD4+ T cells from PBMCs. The origin of the receptors is a human donor with Susac syndrome.

This sequence joins TRBV3-1 and TRBJ2-3; TRBD2 might be the D (5 bases). CDR1 and CDR2 from the germline V gene are LGHDT and YNNKEL (reference sequence). Trimming left V 4 bases short and J 3 bases short, with 11 bases between. The CDR3 spans 14 residues. This CDR3 is CASSPSGETDTQYF. The CDR3 region has the DNA TGTGCCAGCAGCCCCAGCGGAGAAACAGATACGCAGTATTTT.

This rearrangement joins TRBV6-2 or TRBV6-3 to TRBJ2-7; tentative D call: TRBD2 (5 bases). Per the germline V gene, CDR1 is MNHEY and CDR2 is SVGEGT. Trimming left V 7 bases short and J 4 bases short, with 14 bases between. The CDR3 is 13 amino acids. The CDR3 is CASTRGPAYEQYF. In nucleotides, the CDR3 is TGTGCCAGCACCCGCGGGCCGGCTTACGAGCAGTACTTC.

V is TRBV29-1 and J is TRBJ1-1; D is possibly TRBD1 (5 bases). The CDR3 runs 13 residues. The V end lost 4 bases, the J end lost 5 bases, and 14 bases lay between the germline ends. The germline V gene has CDR1 SQVTM and CDR2 ANQGSEA. CDR3 in amino acids: CSVAGTINTEAFF. The DNA of the CDR3 is TGCAGCGTTGCCGGGACGATCAATACTGAAGCTTTCTTT.

CDR3 sequence reads: CASRVGQWNTGELFF. DNA for the CDR3: TGTGCCAGTAGGGTTGGACAGTGGAACACCGGGGAGCTGTTTTTT. The V gene is TRBV19, the J gene TRBJ2-2; D perhaps matches TRBD1 (6 bases). Trimming removed 6 bases from V and 1 base from J, with 12 bases in between. The CDR3 consists of 15 residues. Germline V gives CDR1 LNHDA, CDR2 SQIVND (reference sequence).

The chain is built from TRBV7-9 and TRBJ2-2; D remains unclear. The CDR3 spans 10 residues. Deletions cut 9 bases from V and 5 bases from J, with 4 bases between. Looked up from germline, CDR1 is SEHNR and CDR2 is FQNEAQ (reference sequence). CDR3 DNA sequence: TGTGCCAGAGCAACCGGGGAGCTGTTTTTT. Translation: CARATGELFF.

The chain combines TRBV29-1 with TRBJ1-1; maybe TRBD1 (6 bases). Trimming removed 5 bases from V and 0 bases from J, with 10 bases in between. Germline V lookup: CDR1 SQVTM, CDR2 ANQGSEA. This CDR3 is 13 amino acids long. The CDR3 loop reads CSVTDRLNTEAFF. The CDR3 region has the DNA TGCAGCGTTACCGACAGGTTGAACACTGAAGCTTTCTTT.

This sequence joins TRBV27 and TRBJ2-2, with 8 bases lining up with TRBD2. With V trimmed by 5 bases and J by 5 bases, 19 bases remained unmatched. This CDR3 region has 19 residues. CDR1 and CDR2 (germline): MNHEY, SMNVEV (reference sequence). As DNA, the CDR3 is TGTGCCAGCAGTCGAAGGGGTTCGAGCGGGAGTGTGAAGACCGGGGAGCTGTTTTTT. Translating gives CASSRRGSSGSVKTGELFF.

CDR3 bases: TGTGCCAGCTCACCGCCTTCTACTGAAGCTTTCTTT. Protein: CASSPPSTEAFF. The J gene is TRBJ1-1, the V gene TRBV18; unclear D gene. The length of the CDR3 is 12 residues. V was shortened by 3 bases and J by 5 bases, with 7 bases between the two germline ends. The germline CDR1 and CDR2 sequences are KGHSH and LQKENI. Drawing the rest from reference TRBV18 and TRBJ1-1, the complete variable domain is NAGVMQNPRHLVRRRGQEARLRCSPMKGHSHVYWYRQLPEEGLKFMVYLQKENIIDESGMPKERFSAEFPKEGPSILRIQQVVRGDSAAYFCASSPPSTEAFFGQGTRLTVV.

The chain carries TRBV27 and TRBJ2-7; 12 bases are a match to TRBD2. V gave up 8 bases and J gave up 2 bases; unmatched junction bases: 4. The length of the CDR3 is 14 residues. The germline CDR1 and CDR2 sequences are MNHEY and SMNVEV (reference sequence). The CDR3 nucleotides are TGTGCCAGCCGGACTAGCGGGAAGGCCTACGAGCAGTACTTC. Its protein is CASRTSGKAYEQYF.

V usage is TRBV4-2 and J usage is TRBJ1-1; D remains ambiguous. V was clipped by 1 base and J by 3 bases, with 12 bases between them. The CDR3 runs 15 residues. Germline-derived CDR1 and CDR2 are LGHNA and YNFKEQ. CDR3 region: CASSQALRRDTEAFF. CDR3 bases: TGTGCCAGCAGCCAAGCTTTGAGGAGGGACACTGAAGCTTTCTTT.

The chain links TRBV29-1 to TRBJ1-1; D might be TRBD1 (6 bases). The CDR3 spans 16 residues. Trimming removed 7 bases at V and 0 bases at J, with 21 bases between. Germline V lookup: CDR1 SQVTM, CDR2 ANQGSEA. CDR3 amino acids: CSAKTGGSHMNTEAFF. CDR3 DNA: TGCAGCGCTAAGACAGGAGGCTCTCATATGAACACTGAAGCTTTCTTT.

V usage is TRBV30 and J usage is TRBJ2-1; 7 nucleotides line up with TRBD2. Germline V gene sequence: CDR1 GTSNPN, CDR2 SVGIG (reference sequence). The CDR3 loop spans 12 amino acids. V was pared by 0 bases and J by 10 bases, with 3 bases of the junction left unmatched. The CDR3 region is CAWSVRGDEQFF. The CDR3 bases are TGTGCCTGGAGTGTACGGGGGGACGAGCAGTTCTTC.

The V call is TRBV18, the J call TRBJ2-4; TRBD1 is a possible D gene (6 bases). The CDR3 extends over 13 amino acids. Trimming cost V 6 bases and J 6 bases, with 12 bases left between them. Per germline, CDR1 KGHSH and CDR2 LQKENI. Here the CDR3 DNA reads TGTGCCAGCTCGGGAACAGGGCTAAACATTCAGTACTTC. Amino acids: CASSGTGLNIQYF.

V usage is TRBV29-1 and J usage is TRBJ2-5; 8 nucleotides align to TRBD2. CDR1 and CDR2 from the germline V gene are SQVTM and ANQGSEA. The CDR3 loop spans 13 amino acids. With V trimmed by 4 bases and J by 14 bases, 15 bases remained unmatched. The CDR3 is CSVGPRAGGALYF. In DNA, the CDR3 is TGCAGCGTTGGACCCAGGGCGGGGGGCGCGCTCTACTTC.

The chain couples TRBV19 to TRBJ2-1; 15 bases align to TRBD2. The CDR3 covers 16 residues. V lost 4 bases and J lost 9; bases outside the gene matches: 7. Germline values: CDR1 LNHDA, CDR2 SQIVND (reference sequence). This CDR3 reads CASSTYPGLAGGEQFF. CDR3 bases: TGTGCCAGTAGTACTTATCCGGGACTAGCGGGAGGTGAGCAGTTCTTC.

The V call is TRBV7-6, the J call TRBJ1-1, with a possible D match to TRBD1 (5 bases). The V and J ends lost 4 bases and 7 bases respectively, with 10 bases between them. The CDR3 spans 12 residues. Per the germline V gene, CDR1 is SGHVS and CDR2 is FNYEAQ. The CDR3 protein is CASSSGGNEAFF. The CDR3, as DNA: TGTGCCAGCAGCTCTGGGGGGAATGAAGCTTTCTTT.

This sequence joins TRBV19 and TRBJ2-3; D is perhaps TRBD2 (5 bases). The V and J ends lost 5 bases and 3 bases respectively, with 9 bases between them. CDR1 is LNHDA, CDR2 SQIVND, per germline (reference sequence). CDR3 length equals 13 residues. Here the CDR3 reads CASSPGDTDTQYF. CDR3 DNA: TGTGCCAGTAGTCCCGGGGATACAGATACGCAGTATTTT.

The chain joins TRBV30 to TRBJ1-5; D might be TRBD1 (6 bases). The CDR3 has 14 amino acids. V lost 3 bases to trimming and J lost 7 bases, with 16 bases between them. Germline V gene sequence: CDR1 GTSNPN, CDR2 SVGIG (reference sequence). The CDR3 spells CAWSDRIRRQPQHF. The CDR3 DNA reads as TGTGCCTGGAGCGACAGGATCCGTCGACAGCCCCAGCATTTT.

The chain combines TRBV6-2 or TRBV6-3 with TRBJ2-6; D is perhaps TRBD1 or TRBD2 (5 bases each). CDR1 and CDR2 (germline): MNHEY, SVGEGT. This CDR3 is built from 17 residues. Trimming pared 5 bases from V and 2 bases from J, leaving 16 bases between. CDR3 loop: CASSGFGTRTGANVLTF. The CDR3 DNA is TGTGCCAGCAGTGGATTTGGGACGCGGACTGGGGCCAACGTCCTGACTTTC.

V is TRBV7-9 and J is TRBJ1-1; TRBD1 is a possible D gene (5 bases). Germline V gene sequence: CDR1 SEHNR, CDR2 FQNEAQ (reference sequence). The germline V and J ends were trimmed by 1 base and 1 base, with 7 bases remaining between them. This CDR3 has 14 residues. CDR3 in amino acids: CASSLVGGNTEAFF. In DNA form, the CDR3 reads TGTGCCAGCAGCTTAGTGGGGGGGAACACTGAAGCTTTCTTT.

The V call is TRBV28, the J call TRBJ1-1; D is unclear. V lost 2 bases and J lost 5, with 15 bases in between. Germline loops: CDR1 MDHEN, CDR2 SYDVKM. CDR3 length equals 15 residues. CDR3 sequence (DNA): TGTGCCAGCAGTTTACTAGAGGGAGTTAAGACTGAAGCTTTCTTT. Protein: CASSLLEGVKTEAFF. Full variable domain (outside the CDR3, taken from reference TRBV28 and TRBJ1-1): DVKVTQSSRYLVKRTGEKVFLECVQDMDHENMFWYRQDPGLGLRLIYFSYDVKMKEKGDIPEGYSVSREKKERFSLILESASTNQTSMYLCASSLLEGVKTEAFFGQGTRLTVV.

The chain recombines TRBV20-1 with TRBJ1-2, with D unclear. CDR3 length: 13 residues. CDR1 is DFQATT, CDR2 SNEGSKA, per germline (reference sequence). The ends were cut back, 3 bases at V and 1 base at J, with 9 bases in the middle. The CDR3 loop reads CSARIQLNYGYTF. Here the CDR3 DNA reads TGCAGTGCTAGGATACAGCTTAACTATGGCTACACCTTC.